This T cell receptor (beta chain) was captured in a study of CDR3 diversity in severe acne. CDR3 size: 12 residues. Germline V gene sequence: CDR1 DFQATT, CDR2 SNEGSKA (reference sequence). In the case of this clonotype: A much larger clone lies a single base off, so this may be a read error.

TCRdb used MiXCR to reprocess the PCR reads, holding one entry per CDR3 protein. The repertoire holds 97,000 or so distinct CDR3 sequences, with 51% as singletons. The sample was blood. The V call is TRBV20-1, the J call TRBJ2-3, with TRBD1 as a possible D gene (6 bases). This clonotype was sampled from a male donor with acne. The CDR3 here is CSAATRTDAQYF. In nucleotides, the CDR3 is TGCAGTGCGGCAACAAGGACAGATGCGCAGTATTTT.